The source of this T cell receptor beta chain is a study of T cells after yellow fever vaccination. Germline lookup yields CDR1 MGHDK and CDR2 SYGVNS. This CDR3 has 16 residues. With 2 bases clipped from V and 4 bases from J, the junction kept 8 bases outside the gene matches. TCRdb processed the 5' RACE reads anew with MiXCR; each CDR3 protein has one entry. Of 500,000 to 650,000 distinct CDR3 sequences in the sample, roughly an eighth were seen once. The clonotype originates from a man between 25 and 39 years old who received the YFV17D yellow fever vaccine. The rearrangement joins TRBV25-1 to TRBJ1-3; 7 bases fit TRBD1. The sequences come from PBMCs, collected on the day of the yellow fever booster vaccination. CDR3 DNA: TGTGCCAGCAGTGAAGCCGACAGGGATAAAGGAAACACCATATATTTT. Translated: CASSEADRDKGNTIYF.